This T cell receptor (beta chain) was profiled in a study of long-term antiretroviral therapy in people with HIV. Overall study findings and caveats: Clones that had undergone expansion before ART dominated the repertoire at all time points.

In the case of this clone: The antigen is unknown.

Germline CDR1 is SGHNT and CDR2 is YENEEA. V lost 5 bases and J lost 0, with 11 bases in between. The CDR3 is made up of 15 amino acids. Every donor contributed at least one pre-ART and at least two post-ART PBMC samples. The samples, holding about 1-10 million cryopreserved PBMC, were thawed before DNA extraction was carried out. Sequencing used immunoSEQ v3.0 at survey level. Sequencing had a target that covered roughly 35,000-55,000 T-cell genomes per sample. Repertoires were generated with immunoSEQ multiplex PCR, while TCRdb's copy carries only in-frame clones and drops some. The sample yields about 20,000 clones, 80% to 90% seen once.

The rearrangement links TRBV11-3 to TRBJ2-1; unclear D gene. Sequencing used unsorted PBMCs, obtained just under 2.7 years after starting antiretroviral therapy. This clonotype originated in a woman between 45 and 60 years old with HIV. The CDR3 DNA is TGTGCCAGCAGCCCGGATGGGGACTCCTACAATGAGCAGTTCTTC. It specifies CASSPDGDSYNEQFF.